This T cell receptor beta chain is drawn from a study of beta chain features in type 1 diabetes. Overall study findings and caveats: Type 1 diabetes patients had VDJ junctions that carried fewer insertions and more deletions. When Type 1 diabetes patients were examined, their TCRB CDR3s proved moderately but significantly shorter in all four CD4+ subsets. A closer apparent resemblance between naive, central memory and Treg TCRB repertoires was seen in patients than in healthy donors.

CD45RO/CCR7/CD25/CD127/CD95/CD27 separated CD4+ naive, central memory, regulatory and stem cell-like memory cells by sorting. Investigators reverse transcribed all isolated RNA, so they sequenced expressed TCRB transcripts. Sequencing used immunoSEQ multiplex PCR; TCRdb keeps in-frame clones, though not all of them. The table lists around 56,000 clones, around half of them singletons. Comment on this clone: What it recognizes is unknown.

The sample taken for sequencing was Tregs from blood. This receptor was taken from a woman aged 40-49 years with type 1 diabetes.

The CDR3 here is CASSPPAGDQETQYF. The CDR3 bases are TGTGCCAGCTCACCCCCCGCGGGGGACCAAGAGACCCAGTACTTC. The genes are TRBV18 and TRBJ2-5; 7 bases are shared with TRBD2. The V gene's germline CDR1 is KGHSH and CDR2 LQKENI. Trimming cost V 3 bases and J 0 bases; bases outside gene matches: 4. CDR3 size: 15 residues.